Reported below is one T cell receptor beta chain. Its target antigen remains unknown. The record has no base qualities; no much larger clone is one base away. PBMCs were isolated by Ficoll-Paque density gradient centrifugation. The entry originates in a study of T-cell memory formation after mild COVID-19 (dated by TCRdb to the early 2020s). In terms of the full investigation: TCR sequence clusters from the two donors were largely donor specific. T-cell clones expanding and contracting after mild COVID-19 in a couple of donors were tracked by longitudinal TCRalpha and TCRbeta repertoire sequencing. The cohort comprised two young, previously healthy adult volunteers, one female and one male.

The sample was run on an Illumina NovaSeq 6000. TCRalpha and TCRbeta cDNA libraries were built by 5'RACE with constant-segment primers, adding sample barcodes and unique molecular identifiers. Trizol reagent was used to extract RNA from every sample. Libraries were amplified in two PCR steps, with a second sample barcode and Illumina TruSeq adapters added in the second step. Libraries were sequenced on an Illumina NovaSeq with 2 x 150 bp paired-end reads. Processing in the source paper ran as follows. The reads were demultiplexed and collapsed into UMI-guided consensus sequences using migec v1.2.7. Using mixcr v2.1.11, UMI consensuses were aligned to TRA and TRB V and J templates and then assembled into clonotypes. Expanded or contracted clonotypes were those called significant by both edgeR and NoisET, with noise models trained on biological replicates. For edgeR calls, a false discovery rate-adjusted p below 0.01 and a log2 fold-change threshold of 1 were applied. As an exploratory analysis of dynamics, max-normalized trajectories of the 1000 most abundant clonotypes were examined by PCA with hierarchical clustering. Separately sequenced CD4+ and CD8+ repertoires were used to assign a CD4 or CD8 phenotype to each responding clone. TCRdb reran the public reads through fastp at Q25 and MiXCR, keeping productive beta chains. Every entry covers one CDR3 protein and lists the most common genes and DNA from its rows. It is TCRdb's table, rather than the study itself, that gives the V and J calls and clone size. This sample is represented by tens of thousands of distinct CDR3 sequences; under 7.5% of them were singletons. The ten largest make up roughly 1.4% of the sample.

Results the study describes overall, beyond this receptor: Whether the second-wave clones peaking on day 37 were SARS-CoV-2 specific was not confirmed. Balanced CD4/CD8 phenotypes were observed for clones contracting from day 15 to 85, whereas a bias towards CD4+ was observed for a second wave of clones expanding from day 15 to 37. Only a couple of mild cases were covered in the study, and larger cohorts including severe cases with pre-infection samples were considered necessary. The detection of some responding clones in pre-infection memory suggests that pre-existing cross-reactive memory T cells joined the SARS-CoV-2 response. Contracting CD4+ clones appeared mostly in the CM and EM memory subsets, whereas CD8+ clones were enriched in EMRA.

Sequenced sample: PBMCs or a T cell subset sorted from them (not recorded which). This receptor was obtained from a man younger than 30 who had mild COVID-19 (a few samples of this study predate the infection). The sample titles of this study are shuffled in the database, so cell type and time point are left out; the donor was told from shared clones.

The nucleotide sequence reads TGTGCCAGCAGGGGGGAGCCCCCTAATTCACCCCTCCACTTT. The encoded protein is CASRGEPPNSPLHF. The receptor chain draws on TRBV7-2 and TRBJ1-6; possibly the D gene is TRBD1, per 5 matching bases. From cysteine to phenylalanine, the CDR3 is 14 amino acids long. The kept DNA is CDR3 alone, 42 bases in frame from the first base. V sheds 6 bases and J sheds 6 bases, leaving 12 bases between their ends. Taken from the germline V gene, the CDR1 and CDR2 loops are SGHTA and FQGNSA.